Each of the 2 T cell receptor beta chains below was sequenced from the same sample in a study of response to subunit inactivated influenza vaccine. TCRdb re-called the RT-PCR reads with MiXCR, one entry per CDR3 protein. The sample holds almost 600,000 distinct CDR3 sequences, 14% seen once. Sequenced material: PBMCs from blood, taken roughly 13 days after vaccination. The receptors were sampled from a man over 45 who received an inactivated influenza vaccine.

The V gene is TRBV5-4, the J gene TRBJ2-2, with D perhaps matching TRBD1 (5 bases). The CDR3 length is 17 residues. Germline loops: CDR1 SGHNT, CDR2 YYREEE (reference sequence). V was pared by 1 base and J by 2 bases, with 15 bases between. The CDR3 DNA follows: TGTGCCAGCAGCTTGCTTGAGTGGGGCAGTAACACCGGGGAGCTGTTTTTT. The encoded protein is CASSLLEWGSNTGELFF.

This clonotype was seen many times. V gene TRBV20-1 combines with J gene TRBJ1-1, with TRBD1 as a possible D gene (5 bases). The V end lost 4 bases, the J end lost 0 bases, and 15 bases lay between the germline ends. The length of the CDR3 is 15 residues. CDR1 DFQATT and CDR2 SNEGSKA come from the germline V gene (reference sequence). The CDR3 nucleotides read TGCAGTGCTAAATCCCCGGGACGAATGAACACTGAAGCTTTCTTT. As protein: CSAKSPGRMNTEAFF.